The T cell receptor beta chain described here comes from a study of blood T cell repertoires in COVID-19. The Seattle site enrolled patients during active infection and followed them longitudinally. From germline, CDR1 is SGHRS and CDR2 YFSETQ. V lost 5 bases, J lost 7 bases, and 18 bases lay in between. This CDR3 comprises 15 residues. Assay used: immunoSEQ multiplex PCR; TCRdb lists only in-frame clones, some missing. The sample holds approximately 350,000 clones; approximately 91% are singletons and the top ten take 7.3%. This clonotype was obtained from a woman aged 70-85 years with COVID-19, enrolled during active disease. Sequencing used peripheral blood. V is TRBV5-1 and J is TRBJ2-2, with unresolved D. The CDR3 reads CASSFSFQEHGELFF. DNA for the CDR3: TGCGCCAGCAGTTTCTCCTTCCAAGAGCACGGGGAGCTGTTTTTT.